These 5 T cell receptor beta chains were sequenced from one sample in a study of Ad26.COV2.S vaccination and SARS-CoV-2 variants. This sample's treatment: 15 to 20 received Ad26.COV2.S at low or high dose, single or two shots; 5 received placebo; per-sample allocation not given. Day 63 after the first vaccine or placebo injection was the time point for sampling. Here immunoSEQ multiplex PCR was the method, and the copy in TCRdb shows in-frame clones only, minus some. Among a few hundred thousand clones listed, around nine tenths were seen once. The material sequenced was peripheral blood, taken in a trial of Ad26.COV2.S vaccine versus placebo. The origin of the receptors is a person between 18 and 65 years old who received the Ad26.COV2.S COVID-19 vaccine or a placebo.

V usage is TRBV6-5 and J usage is TRBJ1-2, with TRBD1 as a possible D gene (5 bases). V shed 5 bases and J shed 3 bases, with 19 bases lying between them. CDR3 length: 16 amino acids. CDR1 is MNHEY, CDR2 SVGAGI, per germline. The CDR3 loop reads CASSHFPRGEDYGYTF. In DNA form, the CDR3 reads TGTGCCAGCAGTCACTTTCCGAGGGGAGAAGACTATGGCTACACCTTC.

DNA for the CDR3: TGCGCCAGCAGCCCCTCGGGGGAGGGCTATGGCTACACCTTC. Its translation is CASSPSGEGYGYTF. The chain uses TRBV5-1 and TRBJ1-2; D is perhaps TRBD1 (5 bases). CDR1 and CDR2 (germline): SGHRS, YFSETQ. The CDR3 is made up of 14 amino acids. V lost 4 bases and J lost 4, with 14 bases in between.

The V gene is TRBV4-1, the J gene TRBJ2-3; 14 positions agree with TRBD2. Trimming removed 4 bases from V and 1 base from J; junction bases left unmatched: 10. Per germline, CDR1 MGHRA and CDR2 YSYEKL. The CDR3 runs to 19 residues. The CDR3 DNA is TGCGCCAGCAGCCCCCTCGGGACTAGCGGGAGATTTGGCACAGATACGCAGTATTTT. It encodes CASSPLGTSGRFGTDTQYF.

This clone occurred once. This chain connects TRBV30 to TRBJ2-7, with D possibly being TRBD1 (5 bases). Germline CDR1 reads GTSNPN; CDR2 reads SVGIG (reference sequence). Trimming cost V 8 bases and J 4 bases, with 21 bases left between them. The CDR3 length is 14 residues. The CDR3 region is CAGRRAGPGYEQYF. The CDR3, as DNA: TGTGCCGGGCGCAGGGCAGGGCCCGGATACGAGCAGTACTTC.

The genes are TRBV9 and TRBJ2-1, with TRBD1 matching 9 bases. The CDR3 runs 15 residues. V shed 2 bases, J shed 7 bases, and the junction held 7 bases outside the gene matches. Looked up from germline, CDR1 is SGDLS and CDR2 is YYNGEE. CDR3 coding DNA: TGTGCCAGCAGCGTTCGGGACAGGGCCTCTAATGAGCAGTTCTTC. It translates to CASSVRDRASNEQFF.